This T cell receptor beta chain was documented in a study of blood T cell repertoires in COVID-19. Study overall: The United States, Italy and Spain were the sources of the acute and convalescent COVID-19 samples. The cDNA or gDNA used as material had been derived from T cells, B-cell-depleted T cells, or PBMCs.

Original analysis: It was from reference gene primer amplification that nucleated cell counts were estimated. The protocol was immunoSEQ multiplex PCR, while the TCRdb copy is restricted to in-frame clones and leaves out a portion. V and J calls plus clone size are reproduced from that table; the DNA served to infer D and trimming. The table shows around 250,000 clones, with about four fifths occurring only once. The CDR3 contains 16 residues. Germline lookup yields CDR1 SGHDT and CDR2 YYEEEE. V lost 4 bases and J 7 bases, leaving 18 bases between the germline ends. This TCR was sampled from a woman between 35 and 50 years old who had recovered from COVID-19. This chain links TRBV5-6 with TRBJ1-6; D may be TRBD1 (6 bases). Specimen: peripheral blood. This chain's CDR3 is CASSLGAGRGNSPLHF. DNA of the CDR3: TGTGCCAGCAGCCTTGGGGCGGGCAGGGGAAATTCACCCCTCCACTTT.